This TCR beta chain is from a study of blood T cell repertoires in COVID-19. Study-level background: T cells, B-cell-depleted T cells, or PBMCs provided the cDNA or gDNA that served as material.

Authors' data handling: Amplification from reference gene primers served as the basis for estimated nucleated cell counts. Only in-frame clones appear in the TCRdb table, and some are missing; sequencing was by immunoSEQ multiplex PCR. V, J and clone size are taken as reported in that table, and D and trimming were inferred from the DNA itself. The table shows 250,000 to 300,000 clones, with under 90% occurring only once. Seattle cases were enrolled at active infection and followed longitudinally. V lost 0 bases and J 9 bases, leaving 12 bases between the germline ends. CDR1 is GTSNPN and CDR2 is SVGIG in the germline V gene (reference sequence). The CDR3 totals 13 residues. A single count supports this clone.

Sequencing was done on a sample of peripheral blood. This clonotype was sampled from a woman aged 25 to 39 with COVID-19, enrolled during active disease. This rearrangement joins TRBV30 to TRBJ2-1; the D gene is possibly TRBD2 (5 bases). Here the CDR3 DNA reads TGTGCCTGGAGTGTACTAGTTTTCGGTGAGCAGTTCTTC. Translating it yields CAWSVLVFGEQFF. Full variable domain (rest looked up from reference TRBV30 and TRBJ2-1): SQTIHQWPATLVQPVGSPLSLECTVEGTSNPNLYWYRQAAGRGLQLLFYSVGIGQISSEVPQNLSASRPQDRQFILSSKKLLLSDSGFYLCAWSVLVFGEQFFGPGTRLTVL.